This T cell receptor (beta chain) was retrieved from a study of blood T cell repertoires in COVID-19. Clones were sequenced by immunoSEQ multiplex PCR, and TCRdb holds only the in-frame ones, with some missing. The sample contains 300,000 to 400,000 clones, around 85% of which appear only once. In germline, CDR1 is KGHSH, CDR2 LQKENI. The CDR3 length is 13 residues. The V end lost 3 bases, the J end lost 4 bases, and 9 bases lay between the germline ends. This sequence was found in a human donor in a cohort sampled during active COVID-19. The chain has TRBV18 and TRBJ1-1, with D maybe TRBD1 (5 bases). The sample was peripheral blood. The CDR3 loop is CASSPQGSTEAFF. DNA for the CDR3: TGTGCCAGCTCACCTCAGGGAAGCACTGAAGCTTTCTTT.